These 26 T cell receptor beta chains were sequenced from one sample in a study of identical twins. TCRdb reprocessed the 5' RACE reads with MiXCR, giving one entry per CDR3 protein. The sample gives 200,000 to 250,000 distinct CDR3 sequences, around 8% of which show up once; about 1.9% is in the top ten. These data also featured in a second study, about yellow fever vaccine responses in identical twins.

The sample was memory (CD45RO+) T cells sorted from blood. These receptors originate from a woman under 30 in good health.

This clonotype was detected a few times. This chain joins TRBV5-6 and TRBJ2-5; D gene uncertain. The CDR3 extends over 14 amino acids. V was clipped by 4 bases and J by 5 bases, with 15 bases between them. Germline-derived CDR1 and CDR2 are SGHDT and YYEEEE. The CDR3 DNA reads TGTGCCAGCAGCCCCCTGGCCGTAGGTGAGACCCAGTACTTC. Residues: CASSPLAVGETQYF.

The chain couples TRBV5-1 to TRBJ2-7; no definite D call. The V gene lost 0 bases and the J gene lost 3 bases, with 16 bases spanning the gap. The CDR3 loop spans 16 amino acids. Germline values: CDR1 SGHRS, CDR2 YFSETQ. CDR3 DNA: TGCGCCAGCAGCTTGGGGGCGCGAGGCAACCACTACGAGCAGTACTTC. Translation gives CASSLGARGNHYEQYF. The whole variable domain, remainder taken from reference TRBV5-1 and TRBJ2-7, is KAGVTQTPRYLIKTRGQQVTLSCSPISGHRSVSWYQQTPGQGLQFLFEYFSETQRNKGNFPGRFSGRQFSNSRSEMNVSTLELGDSALYLCASSLGARGNHYEQYFGPGTRLTVT.

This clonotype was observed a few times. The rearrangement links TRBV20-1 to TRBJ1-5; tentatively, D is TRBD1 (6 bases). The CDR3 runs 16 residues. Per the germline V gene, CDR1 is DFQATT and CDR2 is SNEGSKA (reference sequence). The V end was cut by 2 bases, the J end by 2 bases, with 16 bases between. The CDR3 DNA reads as TGCAGTGCTAGAATTCCGGGACAAGAAGGCAATCAGCCCCAGCATTTT. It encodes CSARIPGQEGNQPQHF.

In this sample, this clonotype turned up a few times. This CDR3 reads CASKDGTINQPQHF. The DNA for the CDR3 is TGTGCCAGCAAGGACGGCACTATCAATCAGCCCCAGCATTTT. V usage is TRBV28 and J usage is TRBJ1-5; D is undetermined. CDR3 length equals 14 residues. Trimming removed 7 bases from V and 3 bases from J, with 13 bases in between. CDR1 is MDHEN, CDR2 SYDVKM, per germline.

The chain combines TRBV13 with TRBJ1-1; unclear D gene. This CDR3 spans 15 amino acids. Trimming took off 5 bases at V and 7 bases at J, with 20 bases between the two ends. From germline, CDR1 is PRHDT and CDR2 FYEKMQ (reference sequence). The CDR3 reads CASSASPSGTLEAFF. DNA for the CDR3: TGTGCCAGCAGCGCGAGCCCTTCAGGTACCCTTGAAGCTTTCTTT.

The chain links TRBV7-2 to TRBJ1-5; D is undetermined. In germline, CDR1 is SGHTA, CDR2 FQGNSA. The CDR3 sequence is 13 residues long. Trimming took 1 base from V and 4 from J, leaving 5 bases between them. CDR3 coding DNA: TGTGCCAGCAGCTTAGTGGAGAATCAGCCCCAGCATTTT. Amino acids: CASSLVENQPQHF.

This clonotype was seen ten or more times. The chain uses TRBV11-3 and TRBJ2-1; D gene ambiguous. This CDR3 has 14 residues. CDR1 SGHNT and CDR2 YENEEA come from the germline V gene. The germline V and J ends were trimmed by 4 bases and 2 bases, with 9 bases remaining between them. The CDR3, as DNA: TGTGCCAGCAGCTCGGCCGGTCCCTACAATGAGCAGTTCTTC. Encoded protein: CASSSAGPYNEQFF.

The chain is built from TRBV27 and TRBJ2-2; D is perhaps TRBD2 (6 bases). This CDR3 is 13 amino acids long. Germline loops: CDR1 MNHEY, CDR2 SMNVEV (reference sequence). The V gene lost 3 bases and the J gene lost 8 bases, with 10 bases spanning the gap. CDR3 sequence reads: CASSFLGRGELFF. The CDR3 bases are TGTGCCAGCAGTTTCCTCGGGAGAGGGGAGCTGTTTTTT.

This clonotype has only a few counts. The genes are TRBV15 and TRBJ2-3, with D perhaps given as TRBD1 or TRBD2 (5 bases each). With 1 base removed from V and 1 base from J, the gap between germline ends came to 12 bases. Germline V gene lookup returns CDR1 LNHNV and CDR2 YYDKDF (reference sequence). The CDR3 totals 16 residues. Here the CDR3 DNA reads TGTGCCACCAGCAGAGCTCAGGGAGAGGGCACAGATACGCAGTATTTT. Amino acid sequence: CATSRAQGEGTDTQYF.

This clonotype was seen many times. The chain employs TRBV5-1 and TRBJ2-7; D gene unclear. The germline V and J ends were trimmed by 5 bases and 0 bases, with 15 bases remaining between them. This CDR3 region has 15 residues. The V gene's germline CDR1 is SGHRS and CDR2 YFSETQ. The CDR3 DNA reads TGCGCCAGCAGTCGAGAAGACGAACCCTCCTACGAGCAGTACTTC. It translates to CASSREDEPSYEQYF.

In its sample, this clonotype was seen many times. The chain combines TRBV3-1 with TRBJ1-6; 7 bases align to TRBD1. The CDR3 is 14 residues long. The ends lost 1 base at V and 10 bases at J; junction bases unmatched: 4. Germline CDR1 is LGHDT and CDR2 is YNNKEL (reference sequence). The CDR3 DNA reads TGTGCCAGCAGCCAAGCAGGGGGAGGATCACCCCTCCACTTT. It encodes CASSQAGGGSPLHF.

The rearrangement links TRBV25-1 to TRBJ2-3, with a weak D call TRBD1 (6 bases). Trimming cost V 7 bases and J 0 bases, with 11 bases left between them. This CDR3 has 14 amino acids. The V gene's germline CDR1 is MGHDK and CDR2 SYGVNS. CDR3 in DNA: TGTGCCAGCACCATAGGGGGTAGCACAGATACGCAGTATTTT. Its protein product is CASTIGGSTDTQYF.

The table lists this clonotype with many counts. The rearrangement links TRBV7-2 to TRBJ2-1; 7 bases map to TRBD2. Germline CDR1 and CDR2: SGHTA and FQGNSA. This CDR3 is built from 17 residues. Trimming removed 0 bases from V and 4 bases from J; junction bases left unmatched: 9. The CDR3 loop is CASSLAFSGGGYNEQFF. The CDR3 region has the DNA TGTGCCAGCAGCTTAGCGTTTAGTGGGGGGGGTTACAATGAGCAGTTCTTC.

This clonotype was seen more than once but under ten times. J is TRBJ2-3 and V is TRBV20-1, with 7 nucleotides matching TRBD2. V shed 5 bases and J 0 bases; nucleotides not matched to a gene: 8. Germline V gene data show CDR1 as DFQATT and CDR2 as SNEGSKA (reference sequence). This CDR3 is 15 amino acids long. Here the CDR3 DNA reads TGCAGTGCTCGAGGGGCTAGCGGTAGCACAGATACGCAGTATTTT. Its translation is CSARGASGSTDTQYF.

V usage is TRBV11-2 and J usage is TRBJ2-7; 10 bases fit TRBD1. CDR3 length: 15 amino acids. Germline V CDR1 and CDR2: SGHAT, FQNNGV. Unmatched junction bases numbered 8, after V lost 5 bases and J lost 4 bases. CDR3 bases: TGTGCCAGCAGCCTCCGGGACAGGGGTTCTTACGAGCAGTACTTC. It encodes CASSLRDRGSYEQYF.

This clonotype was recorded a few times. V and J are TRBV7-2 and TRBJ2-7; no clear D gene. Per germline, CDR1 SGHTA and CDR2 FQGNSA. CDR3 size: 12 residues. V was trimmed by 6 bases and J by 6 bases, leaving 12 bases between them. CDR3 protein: CASSYDTLEQYF. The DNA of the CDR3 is TGTGCCAGCAGTTACGACACCCTCGAGCAGTACTTC.

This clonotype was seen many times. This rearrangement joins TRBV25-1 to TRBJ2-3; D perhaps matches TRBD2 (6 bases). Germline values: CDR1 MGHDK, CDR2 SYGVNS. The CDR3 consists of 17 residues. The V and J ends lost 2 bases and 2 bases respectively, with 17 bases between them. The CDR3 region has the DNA TGTGCCAGCAGTGAAACCGGGGGAACAGATATCACAGATACGCAGTATTTT. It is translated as CASSETGGTDITDTQYF.

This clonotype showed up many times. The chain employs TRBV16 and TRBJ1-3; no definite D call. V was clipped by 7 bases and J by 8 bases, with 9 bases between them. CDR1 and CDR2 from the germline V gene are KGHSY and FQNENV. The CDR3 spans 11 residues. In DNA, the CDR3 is TGTGCCAGCATCAAAGGAGACACCATATATTTT. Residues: CASIKGDTIYF.

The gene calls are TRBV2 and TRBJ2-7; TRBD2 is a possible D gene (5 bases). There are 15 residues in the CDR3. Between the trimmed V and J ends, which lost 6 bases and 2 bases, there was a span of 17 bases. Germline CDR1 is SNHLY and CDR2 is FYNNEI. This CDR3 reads CASRDTSIPPYEQYF. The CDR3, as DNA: TGTGCCAGCAGAGATACTAGTATCCCGCCCTACGAGCAGTACTTC.

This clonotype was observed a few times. CDR3 sequence: CASSFDNANTGELFF. The CDR3 DNA follows: TGTGCCAGCAGCTTTGACAACGCGAACACCGGGGAGCTGTTTTTT. J is TRBJ2-2 and V is TRBV28; D gene unclear. Deletions cut 6 bases from V and 0 bases from J, with 11 bases between. Germline CDR1 is MDHEN and CDR2 is SYDVKM. The CDR3 is 15 amino acids.

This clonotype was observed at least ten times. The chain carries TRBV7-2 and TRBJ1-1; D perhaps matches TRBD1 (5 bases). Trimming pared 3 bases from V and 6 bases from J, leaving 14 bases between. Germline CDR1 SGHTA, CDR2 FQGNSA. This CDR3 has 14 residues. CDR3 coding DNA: TGTGCCAGCAGCTTTGGGCTTCAGGGCCCTGAAGCTTTCTTT. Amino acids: CASSFGLQGPEAFF.

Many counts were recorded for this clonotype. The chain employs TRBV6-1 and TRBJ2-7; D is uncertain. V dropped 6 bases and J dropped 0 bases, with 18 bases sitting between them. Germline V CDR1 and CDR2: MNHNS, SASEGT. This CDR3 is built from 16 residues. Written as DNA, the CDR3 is TGTGCCAGCAGCCGCGGACGGTCTTCGCGCTCCTACGAGCAGTACTTC. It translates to CASSRGRSSRSYEQYF.

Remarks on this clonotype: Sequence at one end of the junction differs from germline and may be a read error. For the CDR3, the DNA is TGTGCCAGCAGCTTAGGCCCCAGAGCGGGACAGGGCGGGGAGCTGGTTTTT. Translation: CASSLGPRAGQGGELVF. V gene TRBV7-6 combines with J gene TRBJ2-2; 9 bases agree with TRBD1. Germline V gene sequence: CDR1 SGHVS, CDR2 FNYEAQ. This CDR3 contains 17 residues.

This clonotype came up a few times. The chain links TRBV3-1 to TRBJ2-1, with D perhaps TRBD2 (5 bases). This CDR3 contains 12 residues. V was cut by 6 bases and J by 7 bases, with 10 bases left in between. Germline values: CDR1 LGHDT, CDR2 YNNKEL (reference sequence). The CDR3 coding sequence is TGTGCCAGCAGGTCCACTAGGAATGAGCAGTTCTTC. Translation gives CASRSTRNEQFF.

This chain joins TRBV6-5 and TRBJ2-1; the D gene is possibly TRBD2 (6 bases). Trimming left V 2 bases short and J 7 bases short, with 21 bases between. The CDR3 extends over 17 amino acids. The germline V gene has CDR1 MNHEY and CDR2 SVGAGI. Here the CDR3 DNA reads TGTGCCAGCAGTTACATCCCCGGGTTAGTAGCGGATAATGAGCAGTTCTTC. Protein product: CASSYIPGLVADNEQFF.

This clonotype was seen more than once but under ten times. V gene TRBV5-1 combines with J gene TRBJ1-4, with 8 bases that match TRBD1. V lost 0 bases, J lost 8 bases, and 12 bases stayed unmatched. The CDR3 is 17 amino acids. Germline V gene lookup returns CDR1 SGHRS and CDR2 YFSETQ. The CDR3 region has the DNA TGCGCCAGCAGCTTGGGCTCAGGGGGCTTCTTAGGAGAAAAACTGTTTTTT. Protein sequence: CASSLGSGGFLGEKLFF. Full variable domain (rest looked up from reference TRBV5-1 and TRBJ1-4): KAGVTQTPRYLIKTRGQQVTLSCSPISGHRSVSWYQQTPGQGLQFLFEYFSETQRNKGNFPGRFSGRQFSNSRSEMNVSTLELGDSALYLCASSLGSGGFLGEKLFFGSGTQLSVL.